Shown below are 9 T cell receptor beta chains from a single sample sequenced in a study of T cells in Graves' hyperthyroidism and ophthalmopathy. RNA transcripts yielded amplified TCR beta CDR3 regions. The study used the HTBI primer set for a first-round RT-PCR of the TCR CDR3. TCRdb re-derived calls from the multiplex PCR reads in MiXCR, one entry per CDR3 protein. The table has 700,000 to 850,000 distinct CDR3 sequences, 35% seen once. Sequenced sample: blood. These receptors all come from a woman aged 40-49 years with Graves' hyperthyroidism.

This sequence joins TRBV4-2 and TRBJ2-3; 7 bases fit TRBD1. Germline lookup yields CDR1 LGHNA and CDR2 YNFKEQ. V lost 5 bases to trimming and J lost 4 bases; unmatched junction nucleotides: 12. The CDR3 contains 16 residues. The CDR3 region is CASSLGSGGNADTQYF. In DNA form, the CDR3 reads TGTGCCAGCAGCTTGGGTTCAGGGGGTAATGCAGATACGCAGTATTTT.

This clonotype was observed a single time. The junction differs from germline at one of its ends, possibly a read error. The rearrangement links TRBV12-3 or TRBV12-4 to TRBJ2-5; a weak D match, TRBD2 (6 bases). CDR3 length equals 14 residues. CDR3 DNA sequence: TGCGCCAGCAGTTTATGGGACTCAAAAGAGACCCAGTACTTC. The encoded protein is CASSLWDSKETQYF.

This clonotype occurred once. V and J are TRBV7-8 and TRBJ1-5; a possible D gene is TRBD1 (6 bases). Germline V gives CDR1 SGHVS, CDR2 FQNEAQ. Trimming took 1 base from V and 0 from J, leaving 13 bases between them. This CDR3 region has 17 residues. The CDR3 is CASSLGGGPYSNQPQHF. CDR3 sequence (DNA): TGTGCCAGCAGCTTAGGTGGGGGCCCGTATAGCAATCAGCCCCAGCATTTT.

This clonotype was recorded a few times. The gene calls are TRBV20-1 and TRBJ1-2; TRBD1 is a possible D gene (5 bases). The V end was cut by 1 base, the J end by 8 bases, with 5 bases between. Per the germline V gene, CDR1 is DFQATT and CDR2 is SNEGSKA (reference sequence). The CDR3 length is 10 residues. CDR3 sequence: CSARGGGYTF. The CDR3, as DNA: TGCAGTGCTAGAGGGGGGGGCTACACCTTC.

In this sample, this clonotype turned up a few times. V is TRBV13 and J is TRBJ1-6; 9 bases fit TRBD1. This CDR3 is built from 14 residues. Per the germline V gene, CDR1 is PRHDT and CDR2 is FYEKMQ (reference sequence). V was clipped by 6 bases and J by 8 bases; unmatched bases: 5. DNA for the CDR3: TGTGCCAGCAGATTAACAGGGGGCGATTCACCCCTCCACTTT. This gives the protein CASRLTGGDSPLHF.

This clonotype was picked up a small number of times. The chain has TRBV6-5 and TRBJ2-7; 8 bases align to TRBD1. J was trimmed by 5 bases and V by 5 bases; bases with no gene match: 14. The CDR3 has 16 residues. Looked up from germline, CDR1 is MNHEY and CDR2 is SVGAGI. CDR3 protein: CASSMSPGQGVDEQYF. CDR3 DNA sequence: TGTGCCAGCAGTATGTCCCCCGGACAGGGTGTAGACGAGCAGTACTTC.

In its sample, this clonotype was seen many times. CDR3 DNA sequence: TGTGCCACCAGTGATTTGGGGGTGACAGCGAACACCGGGGAGCTGTTTTTT. Translation: CATSDLGVTANTGELFF. V usage is TRBV24-1 and J usage is TRBJ2-2; TRBD1 is a possible D gene (5 bases). The CDR3 spans 17 residues. Trimming took 0 bases from V and 0 from J, leaving 10 bases between them. Germline V CDR1 and CDR2: KGHDR, SFDVKD.

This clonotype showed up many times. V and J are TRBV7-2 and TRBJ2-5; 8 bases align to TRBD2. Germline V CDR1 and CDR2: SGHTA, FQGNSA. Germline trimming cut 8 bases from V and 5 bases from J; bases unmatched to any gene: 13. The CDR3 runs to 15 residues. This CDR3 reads CASGNSGGGGETQYF. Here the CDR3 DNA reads TGTGCCAGCGGCAACAGCGGGGGAGGTGGGGAGACCCAGTACTTC.

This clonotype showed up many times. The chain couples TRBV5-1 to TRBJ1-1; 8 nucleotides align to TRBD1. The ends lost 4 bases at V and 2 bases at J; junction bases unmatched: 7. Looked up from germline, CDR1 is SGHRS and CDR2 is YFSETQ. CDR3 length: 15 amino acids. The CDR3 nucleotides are TGCGCCAGCAGCGTGGGACAGGCCTTTAACACTGAAGCTTTCTTT. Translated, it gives CASSVGQAFNTEAFF.